This paragraph covers one T cell receptor (beta chain) sequence. Its antigen remains unidentified. No per-base quality is available; no much larger clone lies one base away. The sample is drawn from a study of cytomegalovirus exposure and HLA in healthy donors (dated by TCRdb to between 2016 and 2019). Regarding the complete study: An earlier analysis of several hundred of the donors reported roughly 300 Gb of sequence data and around 100 million unique TCR beta sequences obtained from roughly 180 million T cells. Among some 400 genotyped donors of the cohort, an average of about 240,000 unique TCR beta nucleotide sequences was sequenced per donor, of which about 19% were non-productive. Roughly 5 DR-DQ haplotypes were handled as single units for association and clustering, since linkage in the cohort was strong. The aim of the study was to test whether cataloging public T cell receptors could identify signatures of past pathogen exposure. Typing coverage differed by locus: A, B, C, DRB1 and DQB1 were typed in about 629-640 donors, DQA1 in 500 to 550, DPA1 in 606, and DPB1 in just under 490. A later analysis re-analyzed previously published TCR beta repertoires from approximately 700 donors and added high-resolution HLA genotyping to study TCR occurrence patterns. A later genetic analysis took genome-wide SNP genotypes for about 65% of the 666 donors and used that subset as a discovery cohort. Among the roughly 400 genotyped donors, 81% belonged to the genetic ancestry cluster associated with self-reported Caucasian donors. An earlier analysis of 587 of the donors applied high-throughput TCR beta sequencing to assess whether each TCR beta V gene segment acted as functional or pseudogenic. Alongside the repertoire data, information on donor age, sex, ethnicity and CMV serostatus was compiled. An early release that covered roughly 600 HLA-typed donors contained approximately 290 gigabases of sequencing data and 75 million to 100 million unique TCR sequences. Every repertoire in the discovery cohort had been generated on one and the same sequencing platform. Class I and class II HLA loci were covered by the typing at four-digit resolution. In addition to the first cohort of 650 to 750 subjects, a separate validation cohort of 130 or so different subjects was used. In the later analysis, no new phenotypic data were used to find candidate immune exposures; instead, reliance was placed on TCR beta sequences and their occurrence across donors. To predict cytomegalovirus infection status, the study brought together high-throughput TCR immunosequencing, statistical association of individual TCRs with disease status, and machine learning. The study profiled the T cell repertoires of under 700 subjects by immunosequencing and related them to cytomegalovirus serostatus. Summary of the overall study and its limitations: Roughly uniform sequencing depth across donors was assumed in presence/absence analyses, although this assumption may not hold. In an earlier analysis of approximately 590 of the donors, most TCR beta V segments appeared in productive rearrangements about 87% or about 30% of the time, broadly matching IMGT annotations. Because HLA typing was unavailable for some donors at each locus, only the typed subset was used in association tests. A few of the identified cytomegalovirus-associated TCR beta chains were confirmed in vitro to be specific for cytomegalovirus antigens. Most TCR sequences were seen in very few donors, while some public TCRs were found in many individuals. Some IMGT-functional V segments, including TRBV6-2 and TRBV6-3, could not be distinguished by the 87-base-pair reads and were therefore excluded. A cluster of highly shared sequence variants was judged likely to be a technical artifact of the sequencing pipeline. In a later analysis, HLA-associated TCR beta chains were found to be more clonally expanded and to have lower generation probabilities than equally common non-associated chains. Most CMV-associated TCR beta chains appeared to be HLA-restricted in a later analysis, and the HLA associations seemed to be driven largely by CMV exposure. The only immune exposure information available for the cohort was CMV serostatus. A further reported finding was that TCR beta sequences accurately predicted the HLA-A and HLA-B alleles for most subjects in the first cohort. The classifier was reported to diagnose cytomegalovirus status with high specificity and sensitivity in both the original and validation cohorts. It was suggested by the authors that the approach could potentially be generalized to other disease states and immunological phenotypes. In this cohort, only TCR beta chains were sequenced, and detectable features were limited by the absence of alpha or paired-chain data. Compared with the roughly 670-donor mean, donors in an Asian-associated ancestry cluster had fewer N-insertions in productive TCRs, according to a later genetic analysis. According to a later analysis, TCR association rates differed among HLA loci, with DRB1 alleles showing the most associated TCRs and HLA-C alleles showing the fewest. Specific HLA alleles were associated with 18,000 or so TCR beta sequences at a false discovery rate of 0.05 in a later analysis. In a later genetic analysis, a missense DCLRE1C variant was associated with V-gene and J-gene trimming of TCR beta chains, and the association was replicated in an independent cohort. A later analysis reported that several top co-occurrence clusters appeared linked to parvovirus B19, influenza, CMV and Epstein-Barr virus. When HLA alleles, especially DR and DQ, strongly co-occurred, TCR associations were difficult to assign to individual alleles. Linkage disequilibrium might explain the correlated functional status among segregating V segments, but an unknown experimental factor could not be excluded. Because counts were too low, approximately 15 rarely observed V segments, including chromosome 9 orphons, were excluded from the earlier analysis of 587 of the donors. The study gave a list of roughly 150 TCR beta chains associated with cytomegalovirus.

The CDR3 runs 13 residues from the cysteine to the phenylalanine. Only the CDR3 region is kept as DNA, spanning 39 bases read in frame from base 1. CDR1 and CDR2 (KGHSH, LQKENI) derive from the germline V gene. Trimming takes 3 bases from V and 3 bases from J, and the germline ends sit 9 bases apart. The cohort comprised several hundred healthy bone marrow donors. At the time of sampling, all cohort members were nominally healthy, though unrecorded immune exposures were likely present. The donor was CMV seropositive and belonged to the group of around 300 seropositive cohort members. Each donor provided a peripheral blood sample, and peripheral blood mononuclear cells were used for TCR beta sequencing. The Qiagen DNeasy Blood Extraction Kit was used to extract genomic DNA from the blood cell samples. Preparation of the library involved the immunoSEQ multiplex PCR assay. For the multiplex PCR, a mixture combining 60 forward primers for TCR Vbeta segments and 13 reverse primers for TCR Jbeta segments was used. Amplification of the CDR3 region of rearranged TCR beta genes was performed with a multiplex PCR assay on genomic DNA. Amplified TCR beta libraries were sequenced as 87-base-pair reads on the Illumina HiSeq System. In the source study's methods: In a later analysis, 70 million to 95 million unique TCR beta chains were counted across the 666 repertoires, and about 10 million of these chains were shared by at least two donors. To remove PCR and sequencing errors, raw reads were error-corrected and collapsed into unique sequences using a nearest-neighbor algorithm that merged closely related sequences. CDR3 sequences were aligned to IMGT reference sequences to assign V, D and J gene segments. For a sequence to be retained, at least a six-nucleotide match to both a V gene segment and a J gene segment was required. Rearrangements were classified as productive when the CDR3 lacked stop codons and remained in frame with V and J, and all other rearrangements were classified as non-productive. Following IMGT convention, CDR3 was defined as the stretch from the second conserved V-encoded cysteine up to the conserved J-encoded phenylalanine. Sequences without an unambiguous match to a single V gene segment were excluded from the earlier analysis of over 500 of the donors. In an earlier analysis of 450 to 750 of the donors, a V segment was called functional when productive rearrangements were above 56.7%, and segregating when the standard deviation between donors exceeded 5%. To diagnose cytomegalovirus status from the catalog of TCR beta chain sequences, a statistical classification framework was built. V and J gene assignment, in a later analysis, came from comparing TCR nucleotide sequences with IMGT/GENE-DB human TR gene sequences. The TCRdist pipeline was used in a later analysis to assign CDR3 sequences and most-parsimonious VDJ recombination scenarios. In a later analysis, every TCR beta chain was defined by the combination of its CDR3 amino acid sequence and its V-gene family, and reads without a unique V-gene family were dropped. As a way to deal with suspected cross-contamination and a sequencing artifact, a later analysis dropped approximately 570 nucleotide sequences that were highly shared and had low generation probability. A later analysis calculated a clonal expansion index for each public chain from normalized within-repertoire ranks of inferred template counts. A later analysis computed generation probabilities with a VDJ recombination model fitted to out-of-frame rearrangements, and checked the results against IGoR. Hypergeometric tests were used in a later analysis to score TCR-TCR, TCR-HLA and TCR-CMV co-occurrence, with a repertoire-size bias correction applied to the TCR pairs. In a later analysis, false discovery rates were estimated by permuting HLA or CMV assignments 20 times. In a later analysis, co-occurring TCRs were grouped using DBSCAN, and TCRdist sequence similarity was added for clustering within HLA-allele-positive subsets. For co-occurrence clustering, repertoires with fewer than 30,000 or more than 120,000 public chains were excluded, along with a handful of repertoires with anomalous nucleotide sharing. The table was pulled from immuneACCESS by TCRdb, which kept in-frame rearrangements only. Such tables lose some clones; where checked, under half of the loss comes from unresolved V genes, and the rest has no known cause. V and J calls and clone size follow that table, whereas D and trimming were derived from the DNA. For this sample the table gives 100,000 to 150,000 clones, of which 10% were detected only once. The ten most abundant clones make up 4.5% to 5% of the sample.

The sample was PBMCs. This TCR came from a young woman in good health and CMV-seropositive. The sequence is built from TRBV18 and TRBJ2-7, with the D gene uncertain. The sequence in DNA is TGTGCCAGCTCACCCCAATCCATCTACGAGCAGTACTTC. Its amino acids are CASSPQSIYEQYF.